This TCR beta chain appears in the sequencing data of a study of shared T cell receptors in the human thymus. Germline assignment: CDR1 MDHEN and CDR2 SYDVKM. Deletions cut 2 bases from V and 1 base from J, with 6 bases between. The CDR3 consists of 13 residues. Produced via immunoSEQ multiplex PCR; TCRdb's table is partial and in-frame only. Here the sample spans roughly 660,000 clones, 85% to 90% being singletons. A further study also used this sample, focusing on human thymus T cells. As reported in that work: Donor material was obtained from healthy Finnish infants undergoing corrective surgery for congenital heart defects.

This clonotype was obtained from a boy in the first two years of life with a congenital heart defect. The chain combines TRBV28 with TRBJ2-7; a weak D match, TRBD2 (5 bases). Input material: thymocytes. The CDR3 DNA sequence: TGTGCCAGCAGTTTAGACTATTCCTACGAGCAGTACTTC. This translates into CASSLDYSYEQYF.